This T cell receptor beta chain was captured in a study of CXCR3-negative and CXCR3-positive naive CD8 T cells. Overall study findings and caveats: For CXCR3-positive naive cells, TRB CDR3s were more hydrophobic than those of CXCR3-negative naive cells. TRB CDR3 properties were used to infer TCR strength, and surface CD5 was comparable between naive subsets. Naive CXCR3-positive and CXCR3-negative cells shared similar TRBV-TRBJ usage, unlike memory cells. Both naive subsets had comparably high diversity; memory CD8+ cells much lower.

Of note for this clonotype: The target antigen is unknown.

UMI-tagged TRB cDNA libraries were built via 5' RACE. From its re-call of the 5' RACE reads, TCRdb lists each CDR3 protein once, without DNA. Recorded for this sample: roughly 80,000 distinct CDR3 sequences. Germline V gene lookup returns CDR1 LNHDA and CDR2 SQIVND (reference sequence). CDR3 length: 14 residues. This clonotype was sampled from a human donor in good health. Some clones in this sample may be carry-over from other donors' samples. This rearrangement joins TRBV19 to TRBJ1-1. Sequencing was performed on naive CXCR3+ CD8+ T cells from blood. The subset is: CD45RO-CCR7+CD27+CD95- naive CD8+ T cells expressing CXCR3 (TNR3+). This CDR3 is CASNGIDTNTEAFF.